The entry below gives a single T cell receptor (beta chain) sequence along with its context. Its binding antigen is unknown. No much larger clone exists at a distance of one base, and base qualities are not known. Participants in the prospective study were aged 18 to 89 years, lived in 20 to 30 United States geographic areas, and enrolled through a virtual design. Cohort assignment in the prospective study relied on participant-reported clinical history from a screening survey and a study questionnaire. Exposed participants had been in contact, within 2 weeks of entering the study, with a person who had a PCR-confirmed or clinician-diagnosed case of COVID-19. In the prospective study, mobile phlebotomists collected whole blood, serum and a nasopharyngeal or oropharyngeal swab from each participant. Participants in the prospective study had the option to provide additional blood draws and questionnaires over an approximately 2-month period. Before DNA extraction, prospective study blood samples were shipped either frozen or at room temperature.

This sample was taken from a study of blood T cell repertoires in COVID-19 (TCRdb year 2020). About the study as a whole: Samples from collaborators originated in the United States, Italy and Spain and spanned both the acute and convalescent phases of COVID-19. Where available, HLA class I and class II types were taken from metadata supplied by the sample provider and were not determined by assay-based typing. Samples came from the ongoing ImmuneRACE study (first 160 participants) plus 1,254 subjects from 6 global collaborators. A de-identified subject ID, COVID-19 status, age in years and sex were almost always included in the sample metadata. The repertoires were released in a freely available public database intended as a resource for research on the immune response to SARS-CoV-2. The prospective study material was composed of cDNA or gDNA derived from T cells, B-cell-depleted T cells, or PBMCs. Subjects who had been exposed to COVID-19, were actively infected with it, or had recovered from it provided the deeply sampled blood TCRbeta repertoires that made up the dataset.

Results the study describes overall, beyond this receptor: How much clinical and demographic metadata was included differed by source and by participant, and the metadata was provided uncurated.

TCRbeta CDR3 regions were amplified from genomic DNA using the immunoSEQ Assay, a bias-controlled multiplex PCR. The study's own analysis went as follows. Within the assay, amplification of reference gene primers was used to estimate how many nucleated cells each sample contained. To quantify the absolute abundance of each unique TCRbeta CDR3 rearrangement, sequence reads were collapsed and filtered. For each sample, productive Simpson clonality was calculated as the square root of Simpson's diversity index over productive rearrangements. TCRdb's version of the immuneACCESS table is confined to in-frame rearrangements and falls short of the full clone set. An unresolved V gene accounts for under half of the shortfall where checked; the remainder is of unknown origin. The D gene and trimming were derived from the DNA, and the V and J assignments and clone size from that table. Here the sample has 360,000 or so clones; around nine tenths occur a single time. The ten largest account for just over 1% of the sample.

The CDR3 holds 14 amino acids from the cysteine to the phenylalanine. The entry retains the CDR3 DNA only, 42 bases that are in frame from base 1. Sequences SEHNR (CDR1) and FQNEAQ (CDR2) are obtained from the germline V gene (reference sequence). V is pruned by 5 bases and J by 5 bases, leaving 7 bases of the junction without a gene match. Material: PBMCs or T cells enriched from blood (not recorded which). The receptor chain draws on TRBV7-9 and TRBJ2-5, with 8 bases matching TRBD1. This clonotype originated in a woman aged 25-40 years who had been exposed to COVID-19. Here is the DNA: TGTGCCAGCAGCCCCGCAGGGGGCGGGGAGACCCAGTACTTC. It encodes CASSPAGGGETQYF.